This T cell receptor beta chain was captured in a study of T cell changes during pregnancy in multiple sclerosis. The CDR3 contains 15 residues. V lost 1 base to trimming and J lost 2 bases, with 11 bases between them. The germline V gene has CDR1 SGHNT and CDR2 YENEEA. Measured with immunoSEQ multiplex PCR; TCRdb has only the in-frame clones, and not every one. The sample has about 80,000 clones; 94% are singletons. The chain is built from TRBV11-3 and TRBJ1-2, with D uncertain. The receptor was derived from a female donor with multiple sclerosis, enrolled in a pregnancy study. Sequenced material: peripheral blood, taken in the third trimester of pregnancy. CDR3 in DNA: TGTGCCAGCAGCTTAGTTTTCGGCAGGAACTATGGCTACACCTTC. This translates into CASSLVFGRNYGYTF.